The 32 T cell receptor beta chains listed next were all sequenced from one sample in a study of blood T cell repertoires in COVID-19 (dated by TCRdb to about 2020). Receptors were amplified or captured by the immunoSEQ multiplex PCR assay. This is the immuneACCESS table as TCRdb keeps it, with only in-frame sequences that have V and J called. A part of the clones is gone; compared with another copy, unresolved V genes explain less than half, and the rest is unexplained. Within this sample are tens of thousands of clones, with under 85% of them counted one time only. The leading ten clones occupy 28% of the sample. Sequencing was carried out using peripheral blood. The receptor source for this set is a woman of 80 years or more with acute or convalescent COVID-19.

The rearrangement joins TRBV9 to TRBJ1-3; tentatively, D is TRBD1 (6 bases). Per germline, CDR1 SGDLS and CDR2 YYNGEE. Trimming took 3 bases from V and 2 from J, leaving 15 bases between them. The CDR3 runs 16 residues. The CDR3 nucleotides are TGTGCCAGCAGCGGCAGTCTGGGGGCGCCTGGAAACACCATATATTTT. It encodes CASSGSLGAPGNTIYF.

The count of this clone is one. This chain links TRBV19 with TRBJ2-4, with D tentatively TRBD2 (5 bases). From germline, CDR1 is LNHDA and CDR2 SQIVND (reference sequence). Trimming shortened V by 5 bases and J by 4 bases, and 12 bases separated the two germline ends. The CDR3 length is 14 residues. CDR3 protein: CASSLVGDKNIQYF. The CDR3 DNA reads TGTGCCAGTAGTCTGGTCGGGGATAAAAACATTCAGTACTTC.

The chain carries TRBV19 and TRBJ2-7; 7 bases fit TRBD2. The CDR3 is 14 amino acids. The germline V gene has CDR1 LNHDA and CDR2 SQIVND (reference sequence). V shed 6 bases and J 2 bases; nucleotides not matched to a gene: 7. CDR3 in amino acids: CASSTSDPPYEQYF. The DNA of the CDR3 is TGTGCCAGTAGCACTAGCGACCCCCCCTACGAGCAGTACTTC.

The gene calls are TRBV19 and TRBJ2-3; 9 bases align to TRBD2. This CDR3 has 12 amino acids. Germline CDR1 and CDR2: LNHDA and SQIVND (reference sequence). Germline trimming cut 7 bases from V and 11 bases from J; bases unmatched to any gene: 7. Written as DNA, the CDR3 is TGTGCCAGTAAGGCGGGAGGGACGAGGCAGTATTTT. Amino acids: CASKAGGTRQYF.

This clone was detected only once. The CDR3: CASSSPSGGRGADTQYF. As DNA, the CDR3 is TGTGCCAGCAGCTCCCCCTCGGGGGGCCGGGGAGCAGATACGCAGTATTTT. The chain recombines TRBV7-9 with TRBJ2-3, with D maybe TRBD2 (7 bases). Germline lookup yields CDR1 SEHNR and CDR2 FQNEAQ (reference sequence). The ends were cut back, 4 bases at V and 4 bases at J, with 21 bases in the middle. The CDR3 has 17 residues.

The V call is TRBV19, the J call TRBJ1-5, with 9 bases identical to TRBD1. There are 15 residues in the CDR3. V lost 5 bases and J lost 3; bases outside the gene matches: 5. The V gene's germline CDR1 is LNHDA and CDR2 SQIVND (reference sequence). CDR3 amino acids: CASSLQGAINQPQHF. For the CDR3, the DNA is TGTGCCAGTAGTCTACAGGGGGCGATCAATCAGCCCCAGCATTTT.

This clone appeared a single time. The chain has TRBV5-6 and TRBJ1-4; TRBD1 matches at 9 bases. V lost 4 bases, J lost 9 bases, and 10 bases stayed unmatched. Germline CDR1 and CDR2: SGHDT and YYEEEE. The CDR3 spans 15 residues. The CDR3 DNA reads TGTGCCAGCAGCCCACCCGGGACAGGGACTCAAAAACTGTTTTTT. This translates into CASSPPGTGTQKLFF.

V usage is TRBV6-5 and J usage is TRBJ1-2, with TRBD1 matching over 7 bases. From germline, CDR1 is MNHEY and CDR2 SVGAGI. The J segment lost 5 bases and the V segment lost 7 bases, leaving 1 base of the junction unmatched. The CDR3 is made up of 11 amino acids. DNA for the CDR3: TGTGCCAGCACAGGGGGATATGGCTACACCTTC. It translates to CASTGGYGYTF.

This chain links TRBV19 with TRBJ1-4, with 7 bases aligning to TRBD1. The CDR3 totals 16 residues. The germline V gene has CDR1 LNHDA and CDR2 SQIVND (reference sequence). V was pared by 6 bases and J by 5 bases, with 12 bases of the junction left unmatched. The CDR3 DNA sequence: TGTGCCAGTAGCTCTCCCCGACAGGGCCACAATGAAAAACTGTTTTTT. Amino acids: CASSSPRQGHNEKLFF.

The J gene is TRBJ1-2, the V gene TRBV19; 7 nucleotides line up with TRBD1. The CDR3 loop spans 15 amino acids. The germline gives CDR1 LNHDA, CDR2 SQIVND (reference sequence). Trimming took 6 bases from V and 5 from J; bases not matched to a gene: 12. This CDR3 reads CASRDRPKVWYGYTF. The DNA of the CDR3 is TGTGCCAGTAGGGACAGGCCCAAGGTCTGGTATGGCTACACCTTC.

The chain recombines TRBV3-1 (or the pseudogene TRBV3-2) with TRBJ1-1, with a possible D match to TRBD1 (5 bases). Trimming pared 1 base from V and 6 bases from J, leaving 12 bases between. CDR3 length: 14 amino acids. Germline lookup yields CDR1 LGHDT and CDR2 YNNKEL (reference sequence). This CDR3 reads CASSQGQGIAEAFF. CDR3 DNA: TGTGCCAGCAGCCAAGGGCAGGGTATCGCTGAAGCTTTCTTT.

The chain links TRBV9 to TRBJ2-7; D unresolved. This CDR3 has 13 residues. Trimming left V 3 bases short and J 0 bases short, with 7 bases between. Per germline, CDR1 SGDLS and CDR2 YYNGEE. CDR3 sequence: CASSDPSSYEQYF. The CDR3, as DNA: TGTGCCAGCAGCGACCCGAGCTCCTACGAGCAGTACTTC.

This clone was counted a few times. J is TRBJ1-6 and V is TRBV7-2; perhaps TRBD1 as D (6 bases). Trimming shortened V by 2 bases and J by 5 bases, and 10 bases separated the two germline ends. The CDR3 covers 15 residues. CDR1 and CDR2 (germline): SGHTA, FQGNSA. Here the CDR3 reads CASSLRQADNSPLHF. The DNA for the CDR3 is TGTGCCAGCAGCTTAAGACAGGCAGATAATTCACCCCTCCACTTT. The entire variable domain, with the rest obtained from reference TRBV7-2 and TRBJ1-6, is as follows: GAGVSQSPSNKVTEKGKDVELRCDPISGHTALYWYRQSLGQGLEFLIYFQGNSAPDKSGLPSDRFSAERTGGSVSTLTIQRTQQEDSAVYLCASSLRQADNSPLHFGNGTRLTVT.

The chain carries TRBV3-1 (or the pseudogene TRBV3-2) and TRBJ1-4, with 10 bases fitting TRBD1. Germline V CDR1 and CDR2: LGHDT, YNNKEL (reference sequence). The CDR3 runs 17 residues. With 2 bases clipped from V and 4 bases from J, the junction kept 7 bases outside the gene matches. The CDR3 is CASSQTGQGPINEKLFF. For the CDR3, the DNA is TGTGCCAGCAGCCAAACGGGACAGGGGCCCATTAATGAAAAACTGTTTTTT.

CDR3 sequence reads: CASSLARQQETQYF. CDR3 sequence (DNA): TGTGCCAGCAGCTTAGCGAGGCAGCAAGAGACCCAGTACTTC. V gene TRBV7-2 combines with J gene TRBJ2-5, with D uncertain. Germline lookup yields CDR1 SGHTA and CDR2 FQGNSA. V lost 0 bases, J lost 2 bases, and 7 bases lay in between. There are 14 residues in the CDR3.

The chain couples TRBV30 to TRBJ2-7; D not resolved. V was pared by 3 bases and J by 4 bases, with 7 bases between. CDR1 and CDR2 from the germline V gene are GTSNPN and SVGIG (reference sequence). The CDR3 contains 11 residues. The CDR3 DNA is TGTGCCTGGAGGTATTCTTACGAGCAGTACTTC. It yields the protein CAWRYSYEQYF.

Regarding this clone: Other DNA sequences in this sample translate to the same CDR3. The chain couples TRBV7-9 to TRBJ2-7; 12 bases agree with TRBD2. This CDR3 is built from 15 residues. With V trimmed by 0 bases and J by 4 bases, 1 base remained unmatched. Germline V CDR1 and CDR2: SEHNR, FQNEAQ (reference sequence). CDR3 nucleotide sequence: TGTGCCAGCAGCTTAGCCGGGACTAGCGGGTACGAGCAGTACTTC. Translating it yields CASSLAGTSGYEQYF.

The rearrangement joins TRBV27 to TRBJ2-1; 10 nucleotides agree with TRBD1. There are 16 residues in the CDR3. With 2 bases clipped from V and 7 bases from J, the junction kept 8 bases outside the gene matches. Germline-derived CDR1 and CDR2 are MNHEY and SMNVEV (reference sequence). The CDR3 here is CASSLPTGGVSNEQFF. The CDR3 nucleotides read TGTGCCAGCAGTTTACCGACAGGGGGCGTTTCAAATGAGCAGTTCTTC.

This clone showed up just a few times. The CDR3 nucleotides read TGTGCCAGCAGCCAAGGGAGAGGGAAACATCAGCCCCAGCATTTT. Protein sequence: CASSQGRGKHQPQHF. The V gene is TRBV7-9, the J gene TRBJ1-5; D gene unclear. V lost 5 bases and J 5 bases, leaving 16 bases between the germline ends. In germline, CDR1 is SEHNR, CDR2 FQNEAQ (reference sequence). The CDR3 extends over 15 amino acids.

The CDR3 here is CASSSQGRSEKLFF. The CDR3 bases are TGTGCCAGCAGCTCACAGGGACGGAGTGAAAAACTGTTTTTT. V gene TRBV7-8 combines with J gene TRBJ1-4, with D possibly TRBD1 on 6 matching bases. This CDR3 spans 14 amino acids. The V gene lost 4 bases and the J gene lost 7 bases, with 13 bases spanning the gap. The germline CDR1 and CDR2 sequences are SGHVS and FQNEAQ.

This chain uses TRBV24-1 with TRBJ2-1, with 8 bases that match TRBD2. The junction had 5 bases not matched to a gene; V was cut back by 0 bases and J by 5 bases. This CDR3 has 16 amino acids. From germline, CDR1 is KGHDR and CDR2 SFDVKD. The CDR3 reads CATSDLRLAGNNEQFF. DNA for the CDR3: TGTGCCACCAGTGATTTGAGGCTAGCGGGTAACAATGAGCAGTTCTTC.

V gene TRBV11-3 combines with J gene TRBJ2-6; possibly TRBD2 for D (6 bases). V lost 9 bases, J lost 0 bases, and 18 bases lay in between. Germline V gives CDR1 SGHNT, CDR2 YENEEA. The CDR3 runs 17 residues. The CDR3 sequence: CASSWDSHLSGANVLTF. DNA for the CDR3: TGTGCCAGTTCCTGGGACTCTCACCTCTCTGGGGCCAACGTCCTGACTTTC. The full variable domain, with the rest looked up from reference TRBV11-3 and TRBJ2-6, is EAGVVQSPRYKIIEKKQPVAFWCNPISGHNTLYWYLQNLGQGPELLIRYENEEAVDDSQLPKDRFSAERLKGVDSTLKIQPAELGDSAVYLCASSWDSHLSGANVLTFGAGSRLTVL.

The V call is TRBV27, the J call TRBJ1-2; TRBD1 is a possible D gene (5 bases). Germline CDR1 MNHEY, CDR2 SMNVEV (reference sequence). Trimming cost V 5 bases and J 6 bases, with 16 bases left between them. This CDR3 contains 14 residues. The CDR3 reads CASSPRARSDGYTF. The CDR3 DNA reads TGTGCCAGCAGTCCCAGGGCGCGATCGGATGGCTACACCTTC.

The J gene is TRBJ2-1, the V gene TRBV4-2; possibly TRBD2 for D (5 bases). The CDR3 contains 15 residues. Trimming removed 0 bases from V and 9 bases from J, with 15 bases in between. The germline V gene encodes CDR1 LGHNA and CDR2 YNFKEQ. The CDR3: CASSQDKLRAGEQFF. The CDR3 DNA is TGTGCCAGCAGCCAAGATAAGCTGCGGGCGGGTGAGCAGTTCTTC.

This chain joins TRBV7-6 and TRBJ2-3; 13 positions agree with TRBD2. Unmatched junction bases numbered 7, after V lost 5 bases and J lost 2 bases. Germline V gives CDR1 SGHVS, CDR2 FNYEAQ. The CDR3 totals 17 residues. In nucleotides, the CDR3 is TGTGCCAGCAGCCCCGGGACTAGCGGGATCTTCACAGATACGCAGTATTTT. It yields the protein CASSPGTSGIFTDTQYF.

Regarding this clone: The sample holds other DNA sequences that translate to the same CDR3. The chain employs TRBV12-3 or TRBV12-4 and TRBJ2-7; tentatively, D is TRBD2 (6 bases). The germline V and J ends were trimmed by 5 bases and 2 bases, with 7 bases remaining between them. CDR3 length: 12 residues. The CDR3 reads CASSPGAYEQYF. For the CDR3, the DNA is TGTGCCAGCAGTCCGGGGGCCTACGAGCAGTACTTC.

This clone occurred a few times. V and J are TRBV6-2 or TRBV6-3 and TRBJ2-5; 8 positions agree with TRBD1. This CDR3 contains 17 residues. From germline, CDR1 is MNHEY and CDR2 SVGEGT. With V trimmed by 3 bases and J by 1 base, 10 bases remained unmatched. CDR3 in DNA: TGTGCCAGCAGTTATGACCGGGACAGGCGGGTCCAAGAGACCCAGTACTTC. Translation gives CASSYDRDRRVQETQYF.

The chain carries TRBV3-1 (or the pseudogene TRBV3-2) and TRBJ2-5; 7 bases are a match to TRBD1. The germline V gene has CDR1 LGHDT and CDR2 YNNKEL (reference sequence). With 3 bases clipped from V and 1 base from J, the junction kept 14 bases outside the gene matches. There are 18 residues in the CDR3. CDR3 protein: CASSQKQGRARPQETQYF. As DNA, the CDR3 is TGTGCCAGCAGCCAGAAACAGGGGCGGGCCAGACCCCAAGAGACCCAGTACTTC.

The CDR3 spells CASIRGTGAIDRSGNTIYF. In DNA, the CDR3 is TGTGCCAGCATACGCGGGACAGGGGCTATAGATCGCTCTGGAAACACCATATATTTT. The rearrangement uses TRBV2 and TRBJ1-3, with 10 bases lining up with TRBD1. Germline V gene sequence: CDR1 SNHLY, CDR2 FYNNEI. Germline trimming cut 7 bases from V and 0 bases from J; bases unmatched to any gene: 15. The CDR3 loop spans 19 amino acids.

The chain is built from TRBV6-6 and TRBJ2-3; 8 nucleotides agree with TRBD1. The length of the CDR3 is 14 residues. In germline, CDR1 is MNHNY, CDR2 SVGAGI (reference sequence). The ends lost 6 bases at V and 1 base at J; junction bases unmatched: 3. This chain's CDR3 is CASRWDRRTDTQYF. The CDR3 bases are TGTGCCAGCAGATGGGACAGGCGCACAGATACGCAGTATTTT.

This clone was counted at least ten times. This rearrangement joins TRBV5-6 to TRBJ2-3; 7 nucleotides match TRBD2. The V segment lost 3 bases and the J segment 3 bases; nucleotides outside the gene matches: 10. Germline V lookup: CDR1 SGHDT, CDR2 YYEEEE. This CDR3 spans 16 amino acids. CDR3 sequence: CASSSGAGLRTDTQYF. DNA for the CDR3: TGTGCCAGCAGCTCCGGAGCGGGACTCAGGACAGATACGCAGTATTTT.

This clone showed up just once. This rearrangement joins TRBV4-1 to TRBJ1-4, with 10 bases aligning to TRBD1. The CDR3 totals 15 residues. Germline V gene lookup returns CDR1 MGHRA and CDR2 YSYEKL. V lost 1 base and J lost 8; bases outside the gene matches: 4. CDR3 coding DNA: TGCGCCAGCAGCCAAGGGGACAGGGGAGGAGAAAAACTGTTTTTT. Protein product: CASSQGDRGGEKLFF.